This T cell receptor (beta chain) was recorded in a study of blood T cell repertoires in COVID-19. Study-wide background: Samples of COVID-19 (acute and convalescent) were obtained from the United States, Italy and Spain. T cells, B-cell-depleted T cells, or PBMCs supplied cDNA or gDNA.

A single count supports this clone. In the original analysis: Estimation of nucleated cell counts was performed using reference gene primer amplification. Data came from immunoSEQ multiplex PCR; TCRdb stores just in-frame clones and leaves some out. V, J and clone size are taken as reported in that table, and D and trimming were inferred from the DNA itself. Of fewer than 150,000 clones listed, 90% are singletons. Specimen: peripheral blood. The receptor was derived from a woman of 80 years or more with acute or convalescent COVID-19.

The chain's CDR3 is CASSPGGNYGYTF. CDR3 bases: TGTGCCAGCTCACCAGGAGGTAATTATGGCTACACCTTC. The genes are TRBV18 and TRBJ1-2; no clear D. This CDR3 spans 13 amino acids. The V end was cut by 2 bases, the J end by 5 bases, with 9 bases between. The germline CDR1 and CDR2 sequences are KGHSH and LQKENI.